Following are 8 T cell receptor beta chains from one sample sequenced in a study of human T cells and chemical hapten exposure. One entry per CDR3 protein results from TCRdb running MiXCR on the RACE reads. The table records 30,000 to 40,000 distinct CDR3 sequences, 7.6% of them present only once. Time point noted: pre-sensitization, week 0. Sample treatment: therapeutic diphenylcyclopropenone sensitization with weekly scalp DPC. The input for sequencing was whole blood, taken in connection with sensitization to the hapten diphenylcyclopropenone (DPC). The origin of the receptors is a woman between 45 and 60 years old with alopecia areata. Some clones in this sample may be carry-over from other donors' samples.

The rearrangement links TRBV29-1 to TRBJ2-5; a weak D match, TRBD1 (5 bases). The V end was cut by 6 bases, the J end by 4 bases, with 12 bases between. In germline, CDR1 is SQVTM, CDR2 ANQGSEA. The CDR3 totals 12 residues. CDR3 coding DNA: TGCAGCGTCGCAGGGAAAGGAGAGACCCAGTACTTC. Protein sequence: CSVAGKGETQYF.

This clonotype was counted at least ten times. The rearrangement joins TRBV7-8 to TRBJ2-3; 8 bases are shared with TRBD2. The germline V gene encodes CDR1 SGHVS and CDR2 FQNEAQ. The CDR3 is made up of 18 amino acids. The trim removed 4 bases at V and 6 bases at J, leaving 18 bases unmatched. DNA for the CDR3: TGTGCCAGCAGCTACCTATCCGGGGGGGCGGGAGAGGAGGATACGCAGTATTTT. It codes for CASSYLSGGAGEEDTQYF. The variable domain in full, with the rest retrieved from reference TRBV7-8 and TRBJ2-3, is GAGVSQSPRYKVAKRGQDVALRCDPISGHVSLFWYQQALGQGPEFLTYFQNEAQLDKSGLPSDRFFAERPEGSVSTLKIQRTQQEDSAVYLCASSYLSGGAGEEDTQYFGPGTRLTVL.

At least ten counts were recorded for this clonotype. The chain joins TRBV28 to TRBJ2-3; D may be TRBD2 (6 bases). Trimming cost V 6 bases and J 3 bases, with 19 bases left between them. The CDR3 is made up of 16 amino acids. Germline V gene data show CDR1 as MDHEN and CDR2 as SYDVKM. Written as DNA, the CDR3 is TGTGCCAGCAGCTTTGCAGGCGGGGCCGCGACAGATACGCAGTATTTT. This sequence encodes CASSFAGGAATDTQYF. Supplemented by reference TRBV28 and TRBJ2-3, the full variable domain reads DVKVTQSSRYLVKRTGEKVFLECVQDMDHENMFWYRQDPGLGLRLIYFSYDVKMKEKGDIPEGYSVSREKKERFSLILESASTNQTSMYLCASSFAGGAATDTQYFGPGTRLTVL.

This clonotype has just a few counts. This rearrangement joins TRBV20-1 to TRBJ2-3; possible D gene TRBD2, 5 bases. The V and J ends lost 6 bases and 4 bases respectively, with 11 bases between them. This CDR3 is 12 amino acids long. Germline assignment: CDR1 DFQATT and CDR2 SNEGSKA (reference sequence). The CDR3 sequence: CSAPGFPDTQYF. In nucleotides, the CDR3 is TGCAGTGCCCCGGGATTTCCAGATACGCAGTATTTT.

This clonotype showed up many times. This chain links TRBV4-2 with TRBJ2-7; TRBD2 agrees at 8 bases. The CDR3 has 18 residues. J lost 0 bases, V lost 0 bases, and 10 bases had no gene match. Germline CDR1 reads LGHNA; CDR2 reads YNFKEQ. CDR3 sequence (DNA): TGTGCCAGCAGCCAAGATCTCGGGGCTAGCGGGTACTCCTACGAGCAGTACTTC. Encoded protein: CASSQDLGASGYSYEQYF.

The table lists this clonotype with a few counts. The chain couples TRBV29-1 to TRBJ2-5; tentatively, D is TRBD1 (6 bases). Germline CDR1 reads SQVTM; CDR2 reads ANQGSEA. This CDR3 contains 13 residues. V lost 5 bases to trimming and J lost 2 bases, with 12 bases between them. The CDR3 DNA sequence: TGCAGCGTTACCGGGACATATCAAGAGACCCAGTACTTC. It yields the protein CSVTGTYQETQYF.

This clonotype was seen at least ten times. V gene TRBV7-6 combines with J gene TRBJ2-2; D call uncertain. Germline CDR1 is SGHVS and CDR2 is FNYEAQ. V lost 5 bases to trimming and J lost 0 bases, with 4 bases between them. This CDR3 contains 13 residues. The CDR3 loop reads CASSPSNTGELFF. CDR3 in DNA: TGTGCCAGCAGCCCCTCGAACACCGGGGAGCTGTTTTTT.

This clonotype was seen ten or more times. The chain employs TRBV12-3 or TRBV12-4 and TRBJ2-7; D perhaps matches TRBD1 (6 bases). Trimming removed 5 bases from V and 0 bases from J, with 14 bases in between. The CDR3 spans 15 residues. The CDR3 nucleotides are TGTGCCAGCAGTCGACTGCAGACAGGCTCCTACGAGCAGTACTTC. It encodes CASSRLQTGSYEQYF.